This entry lists 19 T cell receptor beta chains sequenced from one sample in a study of blood T cell repertoires in COVID-19. TCRdb's table, derived via immunoSEQ multiplex PCR, lists solely in-frame clones and lacks some. The table has more than 90,000 clones, more than 75% seen once. Source material: peripheral blood. These TCRs come from an older man with acute or convalescent COVID-19.

This rearrangement joins TRBV3-1 (or the pseudogene TRBV3-2) to TRBJ2-7; D might be TRBD2 (6 bases). Germline CDR1 and CDR2: LGHDT and YNNKEL (reference sequence). The ends were cut back, 7 bases at V and 6 bases at J, with 16 bases in the middle. This CDR3 is 13 amino acids long. CDR3 bases: TGTGCCAGCAAAAATAGGCAGGGAGGCGAGCAGTACTTC. Residues: CASKNRQGGEQYF.

The rearrangement uses TRBV28 and TRBJ2-7; TRBD2 might be the D (5 bases). The CDR3 runs 16 residues. Between the trimmed V and J ends, which lost 6 bases and 3 bases, there was a span of 21 bases. The germline gives CDR1 MDHEN, CDR2 SYDVKM. Written as DNA, the CDR3 is TGTGCCAGCAGACCCGGAGGTCCAGGTAGAGTCTACGAGCAGTACTTC. It codes for CASRPGGPGRVYEQYF.

The chain uses TRBV28 and TRBJ1-3; D is uncertain. Germline CDR1 is MDHEN and CDR2 is SYDVKM. CDR3 size: 12 residues. Trimming removed 9 bases from V and 9 bases from J, with 15 bases in between. The DNA for the CDR3 is TGTGCCAGTGCCCTTCTAGGAGGCACCATATATTTT. Protein product: CASALLGGTIYF.

This sequence joins TRBV4-1 and TRBJ1-1, with D tentatively TRBD1 (5 bases). CDR3 size: 14 residues. Per germline, CDR1 MGHRA and CDR2 YSYEKL. Trimming pared 3 bases from V and 1 base from J, leaving 9 bases between. The chain's CDR3 is CASSQATANTEAFF. The CDR3 DNA reads as TGCGCCAGCAGCCAGGCGACAGCGAACACTGAAGCTTTCTTT.

This chain joins TRBV19 and TRBJ2-7; the match to TRBD1 covers 8 bases. J gave up 2 bases and V 5 bases, and 8 bases lay outside the gene matches. Per germline, CDR1 LNHDA and CDR2 SQIVND (reference sequence). The length of the CDR3 is 15 residues. The CDR3 reads CASSLRGQDPYEQYF. As DNA, the CDR3 is TGTGCCAGTAGTCTCAGGGGGCAGGACCCCTACGAGCAGTACTTC.

This clone has only one observation. This rearrangement joins TRBV27 to TRBJ1-1; a possible D gene is TRBD1 (6 bases). Between the trimmed V and J ends, which lost 4 bases and 6 bases, there was a span of 18 bases. From germline, CDR1 is MNHEY and CDR2 SMNVEV (reference sequence). The CDR3 is 15 amino acids. In nucleotides, the CDR3 is TGTGCCAGCAGTTCCCCCTGGGCGGGGGGCGCTGAAGCTTTCTTT. It yields the protein CASSSPWAGGAEAFF.

About this clone: A single base separates this from a much larger clone, so it may be a read error. This rearrangement joins TRBV19 to TRBJ2-1; 7 bases fit TRBD1. Germline CDR1 is LNHDA and CDR2 is SQIVND (reference sequence). The CDR3 is made up of 15 amino acids. J lost 5 bases, V lost 6 bases, and 10 bases had no gene match. The CDR3 reads CASSLGTEVDNEQFF. DNA of the CDR3: TGTGCCAGTAGCCTCGGGACAGAGGTTGACAATGAGCAGTTCTTC.

The J gene is TRBJ2-4, the V gene TRBV18; TRBD1 might be the D (5 bases). The CDR3 sequence is 16 residues long. The V gene's germline CDR1 is KGHSH and CDR2 LQKENI. The germline V and J ends were trimmed by 2 bases and 5 bases, with 16 bases remaining between them. CDR3 amino acids: CASSPRTQDLENIQYF. CDR3 DNA sequence: TGTGCCAGCTCACCAAGGACACAGGATCTTGAAAACATTCAGTACTTC.

The chain couples TRBV5-6 to TRBJ1-2; D possibly corresponds to TRBD1 (5 bases). The CDR3 sequence is 15 residues long. Trimming left V 4 bases short and J 2 bases short, with 15 bases between. In germline, CDR1 is SGHDT, CDR2 YYEEEE. Here the CDR3 DNA reads TGTGCCAGCAGCCTTCGGGGAGGGGCGAACTATGGCTACACCTTC. Residues: CASSLRGGANYGYTF.

This clone came up a few times. This chain links TRBV28 with TRBJ1-3; TRBD1 aligns across 9 bases. This CDR3 has 15 residues. Germline V CDR1 and CDR2: MDHEN, SYDVKM. Losses at the gene ends were 7 bases for V and 6 bases for J; bases not matched to a gene: 10. The CDR3 DNA reads TGTGCCAGCAACAAGTCGGGGACAGGGATAAACACCATATATTTT. As protein: CASNKSGTGINTIYF.

The sample holds a few counts of this clone. The V and J genes are TRBV3-1 (or the pseudogene TRBV3-2) and TRBJ1-3; 10 positions agree with TRBD1. This CDR3 region has 14 residues. Unmatched junction bases numbered 2, after V lost 5 bases and J lost 4 bases. Germline V CDR1 and CDR2: LGHDT, YNNKEL (reference sequence). The CDR3 sequence: CASSDRGRGNTIYF. The CDR3 DNA reads TGTGCCAGCAGCGACAGGGGGCGCGGAAACACCATATATTTT.

The rearrangement links TRBV15 to TRBJ2-2; weak D call: TRBD1 (5 bases). This CDR3 contains 16 residues. The V end was cut by 1 base, the J end by 3 bases, with 12 bases between. In germline, CDR1 is LNHNV, CDR2 YYDKDF (reference sequence). The CDR3 is CATSRAHQGDTGELFF. The CDR3 DNA is TGTGCCACCAGCAGAGCCCATCAGGGTGACACCGGGGAGCTGTTTTTT.

V is TRBV27 and J is TRBJ2-2; 11 nucleotides align to TRBD1. Per the germline V gene, CDR1 is MNHEY and CDR2 is SMNVEV (reference sequence). The CDR3 has 16 amino acids. Germline trimming cut 5 bases from V and 6 bases from J; bases unmatched to any gene: 8. The CDR3 sequence: CASSPRTGGAPGELFF. As DNA, the CDR3 is TGTGCCAGCAGTCCGCGGACAGGGGGCGCCCCCGGGGAGCTGTTTTTT.

V gene TRBV5-1 combines with J gene TRBJ1-1, with 7 bases aligning to TRBD1. With 4 bases clipped from V and 7 bases from J, the junction kept 7 bases outside the gene matches. The CDR3 covers 13 residues. From germline, CDR1 is SGHRS and CDR2 YFSETQ. The chain's CDR3 is CASSQGSGGEAFF. The DNA for the CDR3 is TGCGCCAGCAGCCAGGGGTCAGGGGGTGAAGCTTTCTTT.

The chain carries TRBV12-3 or TRBV12-4 and TRBJ1-6; D not resolved. V was shortened by 6 bases and J by 5 bases, with 5 bases between the two germline ends. The CDR3 has 12 amino acids. The CDR3, as DNA: TGTGCCAGCAGCCCTCATAATTCACCCCTCCACTTT. Amino acids: CASSPHNSPLHF.

This clone was observed at least ten times. The V gene is TRBV4-1, the J gene TRBJ1-1; unclear D gene. Germline V gene sequence: CDR1 MGHRA, CDR2 YSYEKL. The CDR3 has 13 amino acids. V lost 4 bases, J lost 10 bases, and 16 bases lay in between. The CDR3 coding sequence is TGCGCCAGCAGCCCCACGGGAGGACGAGGAGCTTTCTTT. This gives the protein CASSPTGGRGAFF.

The chain uses TRBV30 and TRBJ1-3, with 9 bases fitting TRBD1. Germline CDR1 GTSNPN, CDR2 SVGIG (reference sequence). Trimming removed 3 bases from V and 2 bases from J; junction bases left unmatched: 8. This CDR3 is built from 16 residues. The CDR3 nucleotides are TGTGCCTGGAGGGGACAGGGACCTGGCCCTGGAAACACCATATATTTT. Its protein product is CAWRGQGPGPGNTIYF.

This chain links TRBV7-2 with TRBJ2-1; D may be TRBD2 (6 bases). Trimming stripped 4 bases from V and 2 bases from J, with 18 bases between. CDR1 and CDR2 from the germline V gene are SGHTA and FQGNSA. The CDR3 is 17 residues long. The CDR3 reads CASSSLPLAYTYNEQFF. In DNA, the CDR3 is TGTGCCAGCAGCTCCCTTCCGCTAGCGTACACCTACAATGAGCAGTTCTTC.

The chain uses TRBV10-3 and TRBJ1-1, with a tentative D call TRBD1 (5 bases). The ends were cut back, 0 bases at V and 5 bases at J, with 16 bases in the middle. There are 16 residues in the CDR3. Germline CDR1 and CDR2: ENHRY and SYGVKD. The CDR3 DNA sequence: TGTGCCATCAGTGAGTCATTTAGCGGGGGGGGAACTGAAGCTTTCTTT. Its translation is CAISESFSGGGTEAFF.